The 6 T cell receptor beta chains below all came from one sample that was sequenced in a study of T-cell memory formation after mild COVID-19. TCRdb redid the calling of the 5' RACE reads with MiXCR, one entry per CDR3 protein. The sample records about 400,000 distinct CDR3 sequences, around a quarter being singletons. The sequencing input was PBMCs or a T cell subset sorted from them (not recorded which). All receptors derive from an adult woman who had mild COVID-19 (a few samples of this study predate the infection). Cell type and time point are not known.

This clonotype has a handful of counts. The chain employs TRBV5-4 and TRBJ1-2; D is uncertain. V was trimmed by 2 bases and J by 4 bases, leaving 12 bases between them. Germline V lookup: CDR1 SGHNT, CDR2 YYREEE (reference sequence). The CDR3 extends over 14 amino acids. The CDR3 DNA is TGTGCCAGCAGCTTCGGCCTCGAGCCCTATGGCTACACCTTC. This translates into CASSFGLEPYGYTF.

V usage is TRBV9 and J usage is TRBJ1-1; 7 bases are shared with TRBD1. CDR3 size: 13 residues. The germline V gene has CDR1 SGDLS and CDR2 YYNGEE. With 4 bases clipped from V and 6 bases from J, the junction kept 6 bases outside the gene matches. CDR3 DNA sequence: TGTGCCAGCAGCTCAGGGGGGGCGGCTGAAGCTTTCTTT. It specifies CASSSGGAAEAFF. Combining the CDR3 with reference TRBV9 and TRBJ1-1 gives the whole variable domain DSGVTQTPKHLITATGQRVTLRCSPRSGDLSVYWYQQSLDQGLQFLIQYYNGEERAKGNILERFSAQQFPDLHSELNLSSLELGDSALYFCASSSGGAAEAFFGQGTRLTVV.

This clonotype was seen only a few times. The CDR3: CASSQSSGGPTSYNEQFF. The DNA of the CDR3 is TGCGCCAGCAGCCAATCTAGCGGGGGGCCTACCTCCTACAATGAGCAGTTCTTC. The rearrangement joins TRBV4-1 to TRBJ2-1; TRBD2 matches at 11 bases. CDR3 length: 18 residues. The germline gives CDR1 MGHRA, CDR2 YSYEKL. Trimming took 2 bases from V and 0 from J; bases not matched to a gene: 6.

The rearrangement uses TRBV18 and TRBJ2-7; possible D gene TRBD1, 6 bases. With 3 bases removed from V and 2 bases from J, the gap between germline ends came to 11 bases. Germline values: CDR1 KGHSH, CDR2 LQKENI. This CDR3 has 14 residues. In DNA, the CDR3 is TGTGCCAGCTCACCCCGGGACACCGCCTACGAGCAGTACTTC. Protein: CASSPRDTAYEQYF. Full variable domain (outside the CDR3, taken from reference TRBV18 and TRBJ2-7): NAGVMQNPRHLVRRRGQEARLRCSPMKGHSHVYWYRQLPEEGLKFMVYLQKENIIDESGMPKERFSAEFPKEGPSILRIQQVVRGDSAAYFCASSPRDTAYEQYFGPGTRLTVT.

The CDR3 protein is CSARASGPFNEQFF. The CDR3 nucleotides read TGCAGTGCTAGAGCTTCGGGACCCTTCAATGAGCAGTTCTTC. The chain links TRBV20-1 to TRBJ2-1; D tentatively fits TRBD1 or TRBD2 (5 bases each). The CDR3 contains 14 residues. Germline CDR1 is DFQATT and CDR2 is SNEGSKA (reference sequence). V was cut by 1 base and J by 6 bases, with 13 bases left in between.

The chain recombines TRBV4-1 with TRBJ2-1, with D uncertain. Germline CDR1 reads MGHRA; CDR2 reads YSYEKL. The germline V and J ends were trimmed by 1 base and 3 bases, with 13 bases remaining between them. The CDR3 runs 16 residues. The CDR3 sequence is CASSQGPLGVYNEQFF. DNA of the CDR3: TGCGCCAGCAGCCAAGGCCCGTTAGGAGTCTACAATGAGCAGTTCTTC.